Here is one TCR beta chain with its context. Its antigen is still unknown. The CDR3 extends over 13 amino acids. Germline CDR1 SGDLS, CDR2 YYNGEE. Trimming removed 1 base at V and 3 bases at J, with 7 bases between. It was CD45RO-negative cells, positively selected for CCR7, that made up naive CD8 cells, with terminally differentiated effector memory CD45RA+ cells excluded. HIV-negative, healthy adults without recent acute infections or vaccinations were the donors. All the donors were Caucasian adults who lived in Nashville, Tennessee. This sample stems from a study of shared clonotypes between healthy human individuals. Study-level points and caveats: The naive CD4 repertoires of several donors were compared, and approximately 4.7% of clonotypes were shared.

For sorted subsets, roughly 210 ng DNA per replicate equaled roughly 29,000 T cell genomes. Profiling relied on immunoSEQ multiplex PCR, and the TCRdb table lists in-frame clones only, not all of them. This table has around 600,000 clones, 85% to 95% appearing once. Sequenced input: naive CD8+ T cells sorted from blood. The chain carries TRBV9 and TRBJ1-1; TRBD1 is a possible D gene (6 bases). This TCR derives from a woman aged 25-40 years in good health. The CDR3 protein is CASSVSGDTEAFF. As DNA, the CDR3 is TGTGCCAGCAGCGTATCAGGGGACACTGAAGCTTTCTTT.